This TCR beta chain originates from a study of T-cell reconstitution after alpha-beta-depleted transplantation in children. Germline CDR1 and CDR2: LGHNA and YSLEER. V dropped 1 base and J dropped 0; count of bases not matched to a gene: 9. The CDR3 is made up of 18 amino acids. Study-wide results and limits: Some patients owed their high day-60 TCRbeta diversity to surviving recipient T cells and thymic progenitors. Alpha-beta T cells present about two months after transplant were reported to originate from several hundred expanded graft clones. T-cell numbers and diversity one year post-transplant derived largely from freshly generated T cells.

Unique molecular identifiers featured in how the TCRbeta library was prepared. TCRdb reanalysed the PCR reads using MiXCR and keeps one entry per CDR3 protein. The table has about 590,000 distinct CDR3 sequences, 13% seen once. Comment on this clonotype: What it binds is unknown.

This clonotype originated in a male patient under 18 who had a stem cell transplant for acute myeloid leukemia, so the T cells may come from the graft donor. The J gene is TRBJ2-3, the V gene TRBV4-3; the match to TRBD2 covers 8 bases. The sequencing used PBMCs, mostly from graft donor cells, collected 360 days after TCRalphabeta/CD19-depleted stem cell transplant. As DNA, the CDR3 is TGCGCCAGCAGCCAAGGTCCAGCGGGAGTGCTTAGCACAGATACGCAGTATTTT. Its translation: CASSQGPAGVLSTDTQYF.